This passage covers 27 T cell receptor beta chains from one sample sequenced in a study of blood T cell repertoires in COVID-19. The protocol was immunoSEQ multiplex PCR, while the TCRdb copy is restricted to in-frame clones and leaves out a portion. The profile shows 300,000 to 400,000 clones, 70% to 90% of them singletons. Source material: peripheral blood. All receptors come from a woman in her fifties or sixties with COVID-19, enrolled during active disease.

This clone is a singleton in its sample. This chain connects TRBV2 to TRBJ1-5; D is possibly TRBD1 (5 bases). Germline V gene data show CDR1 as SNHLY and CDR2 as FYNNEI. V lost 4 bases and J lost 7, with 11 bases in between. The CDR3 has 13 residues. This CDR3 is CASSGGGDQPQHF. The CDR3 DNA reads TGTGCCAGCAGTGGTGGGGGGGACCAGCCCCAGCATTTT.

This sequence joins TRBV6-1 and TRBJ2-7, with D possibly matching TRBD1 (6 bases). Trimming removed 3 bases at V and 0 bases at J, with 9 bases between. The germline gives CDR1 MNHNS, CDR2 SASEGT. The CDR3 is made up of 14 amino acids. CDR3 bases: TGTGCCAGCAGTGACGGACAGCCCTCCTACGAGCAGTACTTC. Translating gives CASSDGQPSYEQYF.

This clone has only one observation. The chain links TRBV6-2 or TRBV6-3 to TRBJ2-3; 9 positions match TRBD1. Trimming removed 0 bases from V and 5 bases from J; junction bases left unmatched: 6. This CDR3 has 16 amino acids. The germline V gene has CDR1 MNHEY and CDR2 SVGEGT. CDR3 in amino acids: CASSYSRTGDEDTQYF. CDR3 in DNA: TGTGCCAGCAGTTACTCTAGGACAGGGGATGAAGATACGCAGTATTTT.

The V call is TRBV19, the J call TRBJ1-4; tentatively, D is TRBD1 (6 bases). The CDR3 has 15 residues. Trimming cost V 3 bases and J 4 bases, with 12 bases left between them. Germline loops: CDR1 LNHDA, CDR2 SQIVND (reference sequence). The CDR3 reads CASSIGGQRNEKLFF. The DNA for the CDR3 is TGTGCCAGTAGTATTGGGGGACAACGTAATGAAAAACTGTTTTTT. Full variable domain (outside the CDR3, taken from reference TRBV19 and TRBJ1-4): DGGITQSPKYLFRKEGQNVTLSCEQNLNHDAMYWYRQDPGQGLRLIYYSQIVNDFQKGDIAEGYSVSREKKESFPLTVTSAQKNPTAFYLCASSIGGQRNEKLFFGSGTQLSVL.

The rearrangement uses TRBV30 and TRBJ1-5, with D possibly matching TRBD1 (6 bases). Trimming shortened V by 3 bases and J by 11 bases, and 11 bases separated the two germline ends. The germline gives CDR1 GTSNPN, CDR2 SVGIG (reference sequence). There are 11 residues in the CDR3. CDR3 protein: CAWSGTGSQHF. The CDR3 DNA reads TGTGCCTGGAGCGGCACAGGGTCCCAGCATTTT.

The CDR3 DNA reads TGTGCCAGCAGCCAAGACCAGGTAACAGATACGCAGTATTTT. This encodes CASSQDQVTDTQYF. V usage is TRBV14 and J usage is TRBJ2-3; the D is unclear. The CDR3 covers 14 residues. Trimming shortened V by 0 bases and J by 3 bases, and 7 bases separated the two germline ends. Germline lookup yields CDR1 SGHDN and CDR2 FVKESK. Full variable domain (rest looked up from reference TRBV14 and TRBJ2-3): EAGVTQFPSHSVIEKGQTVTLRCDPISGHDNLYWYRRVMGKEIKFLLHFVKESKQDESGMPNNRFLAERTGGTYSTLKVQPAELEDSGVYFCASSQDQVTDTQYFGPGTRLTVL.

This chain links TRBV30 with TRBJ1-6; D might be TRBD1 (6 bases). The CDR3 is 14 residues long. The ends were cut back, 1 base at V and 7 bases at J, with 11 bases in the middle. Germline V lookup: CDR1 GTSNPN, CDR2 SVGIG (reference sequence). CDR3 coding DNA: TGTGCCTGGAGTGAAGGGGGAATCAATTCACCCCTCCACTTT. This gives the protein CAWSEGGINSPLHF.

The genes are TRBV6-1 and TRBJ1-1, with D possibly TRBD1 on 5 matching bases. The CDR3 runs to 16 residues. Trimming took off 2 bases at V and 4 bases at J, with 17 bases between the two ends. CDR1 and CDR2 from the germline V gene are MNHNS and SASEGT. The CDR3 DNA is TGTGCCAGCAGTGAACTGTTAGTGGGGCAGGGCACTGAAGCTTTCTTT. It specifies CASSELLVGQGTEAFF.

CDR3 sequence: CASSQGARDEQYF. CDR3 coding DNA: TGTGCCAGCAGCCAAGGGGCCCGGGATGAGCAGTATTTT. The genes are TRBV3-1 (or the pseudogene TRBV3-2) and TRBJ2-3; a weak D match, TRBD2 (5 bases). The CDR3 is made up of 13 amino acids. Per germline, CDR1 LGHDT and CDR2 YNNKEL (reference sequence). V shed 1 base and J shed 11 bases, with 13 bases lying between them.

The chain links TRBV27 to TRBJ2-7; D may be TRBD1 (7 bases). The CDR3 is 14 amino acids. Germline V gene sequence: CDR1 MNHEY, CDR2 SMNVEV (reference sequence). The V and J ends lost 3 bases and 3 bases respectively, with 12 bases between them. The CDR3 bases are TGTGCCAGCAGTTTGGGGGGACAGTACTACGAGCAGTACTTC. It translates to CASSLGGQYYEQYF.

J is TRBJ1-2 and V is TRBV24-1; tentatively, D is TRBD1 (5 bases). The CDR3 sequence is 12 residues long. Germline CDR1 and CDR2: KGHDR and SFDVKD. The V and J ends lost 4 bases and 8 bases respectively, with 10 bases between them. The CDR3, as DNA: TGTGCCACCAGTGACCCGCAGGGAGGCTACACCTTC. Protein sequence: CATSDPQGGYTF.

V usage is TRBV7-3 and J usage is TRBJ1-1, with 8 bases matching TRBD1. The J segment lost 1 base and the V segment lost 7 bases, leaving 2 bases of the junction unmatched. Germline V gene lookup returns CDR1 SGHTA and CDR2 FQGTGA. The CDR3 has 13 residues. This CDR3 reads CASKGTGNTEAFF. The CDR3 region has the DNA TGTGCCAGCAAGGGGACAGGGAACACTGAAGCTTTCTTT.

The J gene is TRBJ1-6, the V gene TRBV7-9; D is possibly TRBD1 (6 bases). Germline-derived CDR1 and CDR2 are SEHNR and FQNEAQ (reference sequence). The V gene lost 2 bases and the J gene lost 10 bases, with 12 bases spanning the gap. This CDR3 has 14 amino acids. Written as DNA, the CDR3 is TGTGCCAGCAGCTTACCAGGGGCCTTGTCACCCCTCCACTTT. It codes for CASSLPGALSPLHF.

This chain connects TRBV24-1 to TRBJ1-5, with D perhaps TRBD1 (5 bases). Germline V gene data show CDR1 as KGHDR and CDR2 as SFDVKD. The CDR3 is 16 residues long. Trimming shortened V by 0 bases and J by 3 bases, and 11 bases separated the two germline ends. The CDR3 loop reads CATSDLAREYNQPQHF. The CDR3 DNA reads TGTGCCACCAGTGATTTGGCCAGGGAATACAATCAGCCCCAGCATTTT.

The chain carries TRBV5-5 and TRBJ2-1, with D maybe TRBD2 (7 bases). The germline V gene has CDR1 SGHKS and CDR2 YYEKEE (reference sequence). This CDR3 contains 19 residues. Trimming took off 5 bases at V and 3 bases at J, with 27 bases between the two ends. For the CDR3, the DNA is TGTGCCAGCAGTCGGCCCTCTGGGGGGGCAACGAAGAACTACAATGAGCAGTTCTTC. Amino acids: CASSRPSGGATKNYNEQFF.

The chain carries TRBV9 and TRBJ2-5, with TRBD2 matching 7 bases. The CDR3 totals 16 residues. J was trimmed by 7 bases and V by 0 bases; bases with no gene match: 12. Germline values: CDR1 SGDLS, CDR2 YYNGEE. The CDR3 bases are TGTGCCAGCAGCGTAGGATTAGCGGGCCCGCAGGGGACCCAGTACTTC. Protein sequence: CASSVGLAGPQGTQYF.

V is TRBV5-1 and J is TRBJ1-2; D perhaps matches TRBD1 (6 bases). Germline V gives CDR1 SGHRS, CDR2 YFSETQ. V was trimmed by 7 bases and J by 7 bases, leaving 23 bases between them. This CDR3 has 15 amino acids. The CDR3 coding sequence is TGCGCCAGCCCCAAGAAACAGGGAGTCTTGGGTGGCTACACCTTC. Its protein is CASPKKQGVLGGYTF. Variable domain in full (rest from reference TRBV5-1 and TRBJ1-2): KAGVTQTPRYLIKTRGQQVTLSCSPISGHRSVSWYQQTPGQGLQFLFEYFSETQRNKGNFPGRFSGRQFSNSRSEMNVSTLELGDSALYLCASPKKQGVLGGYTFGSGTRLTVV.

The CDR3 DNA follows: TGTGCCAGCAGTGAAGCCTCCCTAGCGGGGGGGCGATGGAATGAGCAGTTCTTC. Amino acid sequence: CASSEASLAGGRWNEQFF. The chain couples TRBV2 to TRBJ2-1; the match to TRBD2 covers 12 bases. CDR1 and CDR2 from the germline V gene are SNHLY and FYNNEI. The V segment lost 0 bases and the J segment 7 bases; nucleotides outside the gene matches: 10. This CDR3 is 18 amino acids long.

CDR3 sequence reads: CASETGQEVEQFF. The DNA of the CDR3 is TGTGCCAGTGAGACAGGTCAAGAGGTTGAGCAGTTCTTC. The chain couples TRBV28 to TRBJ2-1, with D tentatively TRBD1 (6 bases). This CDR3 has 13 residues. Germline V gene lookup returns CDR1 MDHEN and CDR2 SYDVKM. V shed 9 bases and J shed 9 bases, with 18 bases lying between them.

This clone has just a few counts. The chain has TRBV3-1 (or the pseudogene TRBV3-2) and TRBJ2-1; TRBD1 aligns across 10 bases. The CDR3 covers 14 residues. V lost 3 bases to trimming and J lost 12 bases; unmatched junction nucleotides: 8. Germline V gene lookup returns CDR1 LGHDT and CDR2 YNNKEL (reference sequence). The CDR3 DNA sequence: TGTGCCAGCAGCCACGCAGGGACAGGGGCCACGCAGTTCTTC. Translated: CASSHAGTGATQFF.

The rearrangement joins TRBV30 to TRBJ2-1; 9 nucleotides align to TRBD1. The CDR3 loop spans 14 amino acids. Trimming took 6 bases from V and 8 from J; bases not matched to a gene: 11. The V gene's germline CDR1 is GTSNPN and CDR2 SVGIG (reference sequence). CDR3 protein: CACRDRDDQYEQFF. The CDR3 DNA reads as TGTGCCTGCCGGGACAGGGATGATCAATATGAGCAGTTCTTC.

The chain couples TRBV11-3 to TRBJ2-7; 8 positions agree with TRBD2. There are 16 residues in the CDR3. V was pared by 3 bases and J by 7 bases, with 14 bases of the junction left unmatched. Germline CDR1 reads SGHNT; CDR2 reads YENEEA. As DNA, the CDR3 is TGTGCCAGCAGCTTGGGACGCGGGGGGTACCCTCGAGAGCAGTACTTC. Residues: CASSLGRGGYPREQYF.

The rearrangement links TRBV4-3 to TRBJ1-2; the match to TRBD1 covers 7 bases. The CDR3 contains 17 residues. Germline CDR1 is LGHNA and CDR2 is YSLEER. J lost 0 bases, V lost 0 bases, and 7 bases had no gene match. In DNA form, the CDR3 reads TGCGCCAGCAGCCAAGAGGGCCCAGGGGGTTCTAACTATGGCTACACCTTC. Encoded protein: CASSQEGPGGSNYGYTF.

This chain joins TRBV5-4 and TRBJ2-7; TRBD1 aligns across 8 bases. The CDR3 totals 14 residues. J was trimmed by 4 bases and V by 2 bases; bases with no gene match: 5. Germline V lookup: CDR1 SGHNT, CDR2 YYREEE (reference sequence). CDR3 nucleotide sequence: TGTGCCAGCAGCTTTCAGGGGGCTGGTTACGAGCAGTACTTC. It codes for CASSFQGAGYEQYF.

Written as DNA, the CDR3 is TGTGCCAGCAGCAACTACACGGGACTCAATATCAAGCCCCAGCATTTT. Amino acids: CASSNYTGLNIKPQHF. This rearrangement joins TRBV9 to TRBJ1-5, with D perhaps matching TRBD1 (5 bases). V lost 4 bases, J lost 8 bases, and 22 bases lay in between. The V gene's germline CDR1 is SGDLS and CDR2 YYNGEE. The CDR3 contains 16 residues.

This sequence joins TRBV6-2 or TRBV6-3 and TRBJ2-5; a possible D gene is TRBD1 (6 bases). The CDR3 covers 16 residues. In germline, CDR1 is MNHEY, CDR2 SVGEGT. V lost 2 bases, J lost 2 bases, and 15 bases lay in between. CDR3 sequence reads: CASSYPTGQRQETQYF. CDR3 nucleotide sequence: TGTGCCAGCAGTTACCCTACAGGACAGCGTCAAGAGACCCAGTACTTC.

V usage is TRBV24-1 and J usage is TRBJ2-1; perhaps TRBD1 as D (6 bases). Between the trimmed V and J ends, which lost 4 bases and 0 bases, there was a span of 9 bases. Germline V lookup: CDR1 KGHDR, CDR2 SFDVKD. This CDR3 region has 15 residues. CDR3 region: CATSDPRGSYNEQFF. Here the CDR3 DNA reads TGTGCCACCAGTGACCCCAGGGGCTCCTACAATGAGCAGTTCTTC.